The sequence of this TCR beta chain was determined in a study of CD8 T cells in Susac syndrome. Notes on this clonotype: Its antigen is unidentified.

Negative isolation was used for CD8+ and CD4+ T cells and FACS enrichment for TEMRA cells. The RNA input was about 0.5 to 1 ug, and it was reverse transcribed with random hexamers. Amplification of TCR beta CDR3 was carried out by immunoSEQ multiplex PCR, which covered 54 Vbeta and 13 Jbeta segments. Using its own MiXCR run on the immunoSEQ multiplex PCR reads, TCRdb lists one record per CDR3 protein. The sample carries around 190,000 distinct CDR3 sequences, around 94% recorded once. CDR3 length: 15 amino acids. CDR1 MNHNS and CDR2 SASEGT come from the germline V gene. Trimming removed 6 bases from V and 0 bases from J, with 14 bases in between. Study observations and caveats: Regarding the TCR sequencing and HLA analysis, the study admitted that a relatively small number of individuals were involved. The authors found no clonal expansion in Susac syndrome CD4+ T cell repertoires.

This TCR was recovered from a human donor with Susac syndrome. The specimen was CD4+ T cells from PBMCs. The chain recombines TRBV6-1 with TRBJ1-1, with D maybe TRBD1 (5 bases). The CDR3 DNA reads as TGTGCCAGCAGCCCTCAATGGGGCATGAACACTGAAGCTTTCTTT. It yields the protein CASSPQWGMNTEAFF.